Listed below are T cell receptor beta chains from one sample, sequenced in a study of control samples from healthy donors and cancer patients. The table came from immunoSEQ multiplex PCR; TCRdb's copy has only in-frame clones and leaves some out. The table lists some 140,000 clones, roughly 94% of them singletons. Source material: PBMCs. The receptors originated from a man between 60 and 75 years old with colorectal cancer. CDR3s include the opening cysteine and the closing phenylalanine or tryptophan. The D gene is left open where the match is weak. Not all rows give a size; the values are once, few, many and, for expanded clones, a class.

D gene	clone size	V gene	J gene	CDR3 DNA	CDR3 protein
.	.	TRBV4-1	TRBJ2-4	TGCGCCAGCAGCCAAGTGGACCGTAAGGCCAAAAACATTCAGTACTTC	CASSQVDRKAKNIQYF
.	.	TRBV7-2	TRBJ1-2	TGTGCCAGCAGCTTAAGCGGCCTATATGGCTACACCTTC	CASSLSGLYGYTF
.	.	TRBV7-9	TRBJ2-1	TGTGCCAGCAGCTCCCTCTCTTCGAGGGAGAGAAACAATGAGCAGTTCTTC	CASSSLSSRERNNEQFF
TRBD1	.	TRBV19	TRBJ1-4	TGTGCCAGTAGTATTTTGACAGGGCGGGAAAAACTGTTTTTT	CASSILTGREKLFF
TRBD1	.	TRBV4-1	TRBJ1-5	TGCGCCAGCAGCACAACGGGACAGAGCAATCAGCCCCAGCATTTT	CASSTTGQSNQPQHF
TRBD2	.	TRBV5-1	TRBJ2-3	TGCGCCAGCAGCGGGGTAGCGGGTCCGGGCCTAGATACGCAGTATTTT	CASSGVAGPGLDTQYF
.	.	TRBV19	TRBJ1-2	TGTGCCAGTACTGAGATCGGGACATACTTCTCTGGCTACACCTTC	CASTEIGTYFSGYTF
.	.	TRBV6-5	TRBJ1-3	TGTGCCAGCTCCCGCGGCTTGCAGTCTGGAAACACCATATATTTT	CASSRGLQSGNTIYF
TRBD1	.	TRBV15	TRBJ2-7	TGTGCCACCAGCAGAGAGGGACAGAGCTCCTACGAGCAGTACTTC	CATSREGQSSYEQYF
.	.	TRBV27	TRBJ1-3	TGTGCCAGCAGTCTGGGCCTCTCTGGAAACACCATATATTTT	CASSLGLSGNTIYF
TRBD1	.	TRBV27	TRBJ1-2	TGTGCCAGCAGAAAGGAACCTCGACAGGGGCCAACGGGGGGCTACACCTTC	CASRKEPRQGPTGGYTF
.	.	TRBV19	TRBJ2-3	TGTGCCAGTGGGGGCGGGACAGCTCGTGATACGCAGTATTTT	CASGGGTARDTQYF
.	few	TRBV25-1	TRBJ1-6	TGTGCCAGCCACGAAACGGGGTATAATTCACCCCTCCACTTT	CASHETGYNSPLHF
.	.	TRBV3-1/TRBV3-2	TRBJ2-7	TGTGCCAGCAGCCAACCGTACTCCTACGAGCAGTACTTC	CASSQPYSYEQYF
.	.	TRBV7-9	TRBJ2-1	TGTGCCAGCAGCTTACGGTCGGGCAATGAGCAGTTCTTC	CASSLRSGNEQFF
TRBD1	.	TRBV3-1/TRBV3-2	TRBJ1-2	TGTGCCAGCAGTTCAGGGGGCAGGGGCTATGGCTACACCTTC	CASSSGGRGYGYTF
.	.	TRBV5-1	TRBJ1-5	TGCGCCAGCAGCTTGATCGGGGATCAGCGGTCGCCCCAGCATTTT	CASSLIGDQRSPQHF
.	.	TRBV19	TRBJ1-2	TGTGCCAGTAGTCCCCGACAGAATCCAACCTATGGCTACACCTTC	CASSPRQNPTYGYTF
TRBD2	.	TRBV6-2/TRBV6-3	TRBJ2-5	TGTGCCAGCAGTTACCCCCGGGGAGGGGTCCCTCAGACCCAGTACTTC	CASSYPRGGVPQTQYF
TRBD1	.	TRBV27	TRBJ1-4	TGTGCCAGCAGTGCGGACAGGGGGGGTGAAAAACTGTTTTTT	CASSADRGGEKLFF
TRBD2	.	TRBV5-1	TRBJ2-5	TGCGCCAGCAGCTCAGGACTAGACTCAGAGACCCAGTACTTC	CASSSGLDSETQYF
.	.	TRBV4-2	TRBJ1-1	TGTGCCAGCAGCCAAGAAGCTGCGCGGTTGAACACTGAAGCTTTCTTT	CASSQEAARLNTEAFF
.	.	TRBV6-5	TRBJ1-6	TGTGCCAGCTCCCCAGGGGAGGGTAATTCACCCCTCCACTTT	CASSPGEGNSPLHF
TRBD1	.	TRBV30	TRBJ1-5	TGTGCCTGGAGTGCCGACAGGGGGCCGGGCAATCAGCCCCAGCATTTT	CAWSADRGPGNQPQHF
TRBD1	once	TRBV6-5	TRBJ2-3	TGTGCCAGCAGGAGGGGACAGGGTGTAGATACGCAGTATTTT	CASRRGQGVDTQYF
TRBD2	.	TRBV13	TRBJ2-7	TGTGCCAGCAGCTTTAGCGGGGGAAGCGAGCAGTACTTC	CASSFSGGSEQYF
.	.	TRBV2	TRBJ1-2	TGTGCCAGCAGTGACCGACAGAGGACGGGCTACACCTTC	CASSDRQRTGYTF
.	.	TRBV23-1	TRBJ2-6	TGCGCCAGCAGTCTAGAGGCCGGGAGCTCTGGGGCCAACGTCCTGACTTTC	CASSLEAGSSGANVLTF
TRBD2	.	TRBV3-1/TRBV3-2	TRBJ2-2	TGTGCCAGCAGCCCCCCGGGACTAGCTGGCGGGGAGCTGTTTTTT	CASSPPGLAGGELFF
TRBD2	.	TRBV5-1	TRBJ2-7	TGCGCCAGCAGCCCCACGAGCGGGGGGGCGCGGTACGAGCAGTACTTC	CASSPTSGGARYEQYF
.	.	TRBV5-1	TRBJ2-3	TGCGCCAGCCGGCCCGGGGATAGCACAGATACGCAGTATTTT	CASRPGDSTDTQYF
TRBD1	.	TRBV2	TRBJ1-5	TGTGCCAGCAGTGAACGGGACAGGCAATATAGCAATCAGCCCCAGCATTTT	CASSERDRQYSNQPQHF
.	.	TRBV7-8	TRBJ1-5	TGTGCCAGCAGCATCTCCGGGGGGGGAAATCAGCCCCAGCATTTT	CASSISGGGNQPQHF
.	.	TRBV6-5	TRBJ1-1	TGTGCCAGCAGTTACTCGATGGGTTTGGAGAACACTGAAGCTTTCTTT	CASSYSMGLENTEAFF
.	.	TRBV12-3/TRBV12-4	TRBJ1-1	TGTGCCAGCTCTAAAGGGGAACTCGAAGCTTTCTTT	CASSKGELEAFF
TRBD2	.	TRBV9	TRBJ2-1	TGTGCCAGCAGCGATCTAGCGGGGGTAAATGAGCAGTTCTTC	CASSDLAGVNEQFF
.	.	TRBV21-1	TRBJ1-5	TGTGCCAGCAGCGACAGGCTCCGCCAGCATTTT	CASSDRLRQHF
TRBD2	.	TRBV7-2	TRBJ2-1	TGTGCCAGCAGCTTAGGCGGGGGGGCCAATGAGCAGTTCTTC	CASSLGGGANEQFF
TRBD2	.	TRBV11-2	TRBJ2-3	TGTGCCAGCAGCTTAGGACTAGCGGGGGGAGATACGCAGTATTTT	CASSLGLAGGDTQYF
.	.	TRBV28	TRBJ2-3	TGTGCCAGCCTGAGGTGGAGCCTGATTAGCACAGATACGCAGTATTTT	CASLRWSLISTDTQYF
TRBD2	once	TRBV27	TRBJ2-5	TGTGCCAGCAGTTTATACTTAGCGGGGACAGAGACCCAGTACTTC	CASSLYLAGTETQYF
.	.	TRBV15	TRBJ2-5	TGTGCCACCAGCTCCCGTGGGCAGCAAGAGACCCAGTACTTC	CATSSRGQQETQYF
.	.	TRBV9	TRBJ2-1	TGTGCCAGCAGCGTCGGCGGGGGCATCTACAATGAGCAGTTCTTC	CASSVGGGIYNEQFF
.	.	TRBV19	TRBJ1-1	TGTGCCAGTACTCTCCAGGGGTCCACTGAAGCTTTCTTT	CASTLQGSTEAFF
.	.	TRBV5-6	TRBJ1-6	TGTGCCAGCAGCTTGGGGACAGTAGGATCCTATAATTCACCCCTCCACTTT	CASSLGTVGSYNSPLHF
.	.	TRBV19	TRBJ1-5	TGTGCCAGTAGCAACGAGTGGGGGCAGCCCCAGCATTTT	CASSNEWGQPQHF
.	few	TRBV7-5	TRBJ2-1	TGTGCCAGAAGCTTGGCACTAGCGACTACTAGCTCCTACAATGAGCAGTTCTTC	CARSLALATTSSYNEQFF
.	.	TRBV7-6	TRBJ1-6	TGTGCCAGCAGCCCCCCCTCGGAAGGGCTCCGGAATTCACCCCTCCACTTT	CASSPPSEGLRNSPLHF
.	.	TRBV2	TRBJ1-2	TGTGCCAGCAGTGAGACAGGAACCTATGGCTACACCTTC	CASSETGTYGYTF
.	.	TRBV4-1	TRBJ1-1	TGCGCCAGCAGCCAAGCGGGGCAGGGGAGGACTGAAGCTTTCTTT	CASSQAGQGRTEAFF
.	.	TRBV6-5	TRBJ2-1	TGTGCCAGCAGTCGGACCAGTAGCTCCTACAATGAGCAGTTCTTC	CASSRTSSSYNEQFF
.	.	TRBV28	TRBJ2-7	TGTGCCAGCAGTTTAACGGCAGGTGGGCTTGGGTACTTC	CASSLTAGGLGYF
TRBD1	.	TRBV9	TRBJ1-4	TGTGCCAGCAGCACCGGACAGGTTACAACTAATGAAAAACTGTTTTTT	CASSTGQVTTNEKLFF
.	.	TRBV7-9	TRBJ2-5	TGTGCCAGCAGCACCAGGACTAAACAAGAGACCCAGTACTTC	CASSTRTKQETQYF